A selection of T cell receptor beta chains follows, all from one sample in a study of blood T cell repertoires in COVID-19. Profiling relied on immunoSEQ multiplex PCR, and the TCRdb table lists in-frame clones only, not all of them. Of 120,000 to 150,000 clones detected, 70% to 90% appear once; the ten largest clones hold 5%. Sequenced input: peripheral blood. The receptors stem from a woman aged 45-65 years with acute or convalescent COVID-19. CDR3s include the opening cysteine and the closing phenylalanine or tryptophan. The D gene is left open where the match is weak. Some rows mark clone size as missing; the rest say once, few, many or name a class of expanded clone.

TRBD1,TRBJ1-2,TRBV28,-,CASRVGQGDGYTF,TGTGCCAGCAGGGTGGGACAGGGAGACGGCTACACCTTC
TRBD2,TRBJ2-5,TRBV9,-,CASSVDLRGGQETQYF,TGTGCCAGCAGCGTAGATTTGCGGGGGGGACAAGAGACCCAGTACTTC
-,TRBJ1-1,TRBV25-1,-,CASMKAGHVNTEAFF,TGTGCCAGCATGAAAGCGGGACACGTGAACACTGAAGCTTTCTTT
-,TRBJ1-5,TRBV12-3/TRBV12-4,-,CASSYEEQPQHF,TGTGCCAGCAGTTATGAGGAACAGCCCCAGCATTTT
-,TRBJ1-2,TRBV4-3,-,CASSQGGRGNGYTF,TGCGCCAGCAGCCAAGGCGGCAGGGGTAATGGCTACACCTTC
-,TRBJ1-1,TRBV7-5,-,CARPPVDMNTEAFF,TGTGCCAGACCCCCAGTAGACATGAACACTGAAGCTTTCTTT
TRBD1,TRBJ1-1,TRBV7-2,few,CASSLGPRGLNTEAFF,TGTGCCAGCAGCTTAGGTCCCAGGGGGCTTAATACTGAAGCTTTCTTT
TRBD1,TRBJ1-4,TRBV4-3,-,CASTPSLGQGDNEKLFF,TGCGCCAGCACTCCCTCATTAGGACAGGGAGATAATGAAAAACTGTTTTTT
-,TRBJ1-2,TRBV30,-,CAWSRSQVYGYTF,TGTGCCTGGAGTAGATCACAGGTTTATGGCTACACCTTC
TRBD2,TRBJ2-5,TRBV9,-,CASSVDPAGGGETQYF,TGTGCCAGCAGCGTAGATCCAGCGGGGGGCGGAGAGACCCAGTACTTC
-,TRBJ2-3,TRBV3-1/TRBV3-2,-,CASSPGGFTDTQYF,TGTGCCAGCAGTCCTGGCGGATTCACAGATACGCAGTATTTT
TRBD1,TRBJ2-1,TRBV5-4,-,CASSFGTGGVSGEQFF,TGTGCCAGCAGCTTCGGGACAGGGGGTGTTAGTGGTGAGCAGTTCTTC
TRBD1,TRBJ1-5,TRBV5-4,-,CASRSGQTIANQPQHF,TGTGCCAGCAGATCGGGACAGACTATTGCCAATCAGCCCCAGCATTTT
-,TRBJ1-5,TRBV28,-,CASSPGGGNQPQHF,TGTGCCAGCAGTCCCGGGGGAGGGAATCAGCCCCAGCATTTT
-,TRBJ1-1,TRBV30,-,CAWIIEDWTEAFF,TGTGCCTGGATAATTGAGGATTGGACTGAAGCTTTCTTT
TRBD2,TRBJ2-1,TRBV27,-,CASQKTPGLANEQFF,TGTGCCAGCCAAAAAACTCCGGGACTAGCGAATGAGCAGTTCTTC
-,TRBJ1-1,TRBV28,few,CASSLGGGWVTEAFF,TGTGCCAGCAGTCTAGGGGGGGGCTGGGTCACTGAAGCTTTCTTT
-,TRBJ1-6,TRBV6-1,few,CASSELGGISPLHF,TGTGCCAGCAGTGAACTTGGCGGGATTTCACCCCTCCACTTT
TRBD1,TRBJ2-3,TRBV4-3,once,CASSPGTGGADTQYF,TGCGCCAGCAGCCCCGGGACAGGGGGCGCAGATACGCAGTATTTT
-,TRBJ1-5,TRBV7-2,-,CASSPRLGNQPQHF,TGTGCCAGCAGCCCGCGATTGGGCAATCAGCCCCAGCATTTT
TRBD1,TRBJ2-2,TRBV2,-,CASGTGGWSTGELFF,TGTGCCAGCGGAACAGGGGGTTGGAGCACCGGGGAGCTGTTTTTT
-,TRBJ1-2,TRBV7-9,-,CASSLGGQQANYGYTF,TGTGCCAGCAGCTTAGGTGGGCAGCAAGCTAACTATGGCTACACCTTC
TRBD2,TRBJ2-1,TRBV3-1/TRBV3-2,-,CASSQDRSAGGYNEQFF,TGTGCCAGCAGCCAAGATAGATCGGCGGGGGGGTACAATGAGCAGTTCTTC
-,TRBJ1-5,TRBV11-2,-,CATSEAGNQPQHF,TGTGCCACCTCGGAGGCAGGCAATCAGCCCCAGCATTTT
TRBD1,TRBJ1-6,TRBV6-5,-,CASSRTGNYSPLHF,TGTGCCAGCAGTCGGACAGGGAATTATTCACCCCTCCACTTT
-,TRBJ2-7,TRBV4-3,-,CASSQVLDADGSYEQYF,TGCGCCAGCAGCCAAGTGCTCGACGCGGATGGGAGCTACGAGCAGTACTTC
-,TRBJ1-1,TRBV9,-,CASSVATGESTEAFF,TGTGCCAGCAGCGTAGCTACGGGAGAATCCACTGAAGCTTTCTTT
-,TRBJ2-7,TRBV4-2,-,CASSQDRASEQYF,TGTGCCAGCAGCCAAGACAGGGCTAGCGAGCAGTACTTC